This TCR beta chain was captured in a study of Graves' ophthalmopathy and Graves' hyperthyroidism. RNA transcripts yielded amplified TCR beta CDR3 regions. After a first-round RT-PCR with HTBI primers, a second-round multiplex PCR was run. Each CDR3 protein is one row after TCRdb ran MiXCR on the multiplex PCR reads. The sample carries roughly 300,000 distinct CDR3 sequences, 15% to 20% recorded once. Germline CDR1 MNHEY, CDR2 SVGEGT. V lost 2 bases to trimming and J lost 9 bases; unmatched junction nucleotides: 3. The CDR3 runs 14 residues. This clonotype has ten or more counts. The diagnostic workup employed clinical symptoms, serum thyroxine, TRAb, thyroid ultrasound and orbital computed tomography. Isolation of PBMCs was performed using 9 to 10 ml of fresh peripheral blood.

The genes are TRBV6-2 or TRBV6-3 and TRBJ1-6; 8 nucleotides agree with TRBD1. This TCR was sampled from an adult man with Graves' ophthalmopathy. The sample taken for sequencing was peripheral blood. DNA of the CDR3: TGTGCCAGCAGTTACCAGACAGGGGTTTCACCCCTCCACTTT. Translating gives CASSYQTGVSPLHF.